These T cell receptor beta chains were read from a single sample in a study of blood T cell repertoires in COVID-19. Generated by immunoSEQ multiplex PCR, the TCRdb table keeps only in-frame clones and is missing some. The table has about 130,000 clones, around 88% seen once. The sequenced sample consisted of peripheral blood. These receptors were taken from a man aged 45-60 years with acute or convalescent COVID-19. CDR3s include the opening cysteine and the closing phenylalanine or tryptophan. The D gene is left open where the match is weak. Size is omitted from some rows. Given values are once, few, many or a class for expanded clones.

TRBV10-3,TRBJ2-7,.,21,TRBD2,CAISGDPLTGTSGILLYEQYF,TGTGCCATCAGTGGGGATCCCTTAACCGGGACTAGCGGGATATTACTTTACGAGCAGTACTTC
TRBV9,TRBJ2-3,.,15,TRBD2,CASSVGGTTTDTQYF,TGTGCCAGCAGCGTAGGTGGGACTACCACAGATACGCAGTATTTT
TRBV5-1,TRBJ2-3,.,14,TRBD2,CASSQAGEGDTQYF,TGCGCCAGCAGCCAAGCGGGGGAAGGGGATACGCAGTATTTT
TRBV28,TRBJ1-5,.,16,TRBD1,CASNNLGQGNNQPQHF,TGTGCCAGCAATAATCTCGGACAGGGCAATAATCAGCCCCAGCATTTT
TRBV5-5,TRBJ1-1,.,14,TRBD1,CASSLNTGGTEAFF,TGTGCCAGCAGCCTTAATACAGGGGGCACTGAAGCTTTCTTT
TRBV7-9,TRBJ2-1,once,15,TRBD1,CASSPPGTVNNEQFF,TGTGCCAGCAGCCCGCCCGGGACAGTAAACAATGAGCAGTTCTTC
TRBV30,TRBJ1-5,.,13,.,CAWSAGLNQPQHF,TGTGCCTGGAGTGCGGGTCTTAATCAGCCCCAGCATTTT
TRBV5-1,TRBJ1-3,once,18,.,CASSQRQSWPPSGNTIYF,TGCGCCAGCAGCCAAAGACAGAGTTGGCCACCCTCTGGAAACACCATATATTTT
TRBV27,TRBJ1-1,.,14,TRBD1,CASIRLGQGPQAFF,TGTGCCAGCATTCGGCTCGGACAGGGACCCCAAGCTTTCTTT
TRBV6-5,TRBJ1-5,.,13,.,CASRSTGGQPQHF,TGTGCCAGCAGGAGTACAGGAGGGCAGCCCCAGCATTTT
TRBV18,TRBJ2-3,.,15,TRBD2,CASSPTSGGQDTQYF,TGTGCCAGCTCACCAACTAGCGGGGGGCAAGATACGCAGTATTTT
TRBV28,TRBJ1-2,.,14,TRBD1,CASRQGGPNYGYTF,TGTGCCAGTAGACAGGGTGGCCCAAACTATGGCTACACCTTC
TRBV7-2,TRBJ1-6,.,13,.,CASSLNPNSPLHF,TGTGCCAGCAGCTTAAATCCAAATTCACCCCTCCACTTT
TRBV5-1,TRBJ2-7,.,16,.,CASSLDGTPLVGEQYF,TGCGCCAGCAGCTTGGATGGTACCCCACTCGTCGGCGAGCAGTACTTC
TRBV6-5,TRBJ2-2,.,15,.,CASGLVRGNTGELFF,TGTGCCAGCGGTCTGGTCCGGGGGAACACCGGGGAGCTGTTTTTT
TRBV10-3,TRBJ1-5,.,13,TRBD1,CAISGQGNQPQHF,TGTGCCATCAGCGGACAGGGGAATCAGCCCCAGCATTTT
TRBV15,TRBJ1-1,.,13,.,CATSREVYSEAFF,TGTGCCACCAGCAGAGAAGTGTACTCTGAAGCTTTCTTT
TRBV6-5,TRBJ1-6,.,15,.,CASIQSSGGDSPLHF,TGTGCCAGCATCCAGTCCTCCGGGGGGGATTCACCCCTCCACTTT
TRBV10-3,TRBJ2-1,.,13,.,CAISEVGDNEQFF,TGTGCCATCAGTGAGGTCGGGGACAATGAGCAGTTCTTC
TRBV7-2,TRBJ1-2,.,13,.,CASTLDRQHGYTF,TGTGCCAGCACCCTCGACCGACAACATGGCTACACCTTC
TRBV2,TRBJ2-1,.,14,.,CAQGGASSYNEQFF,TGTGCCCAAGGGGGAGCCAGCTCCTACAATGAGCAGTTCTTC
TRBV5-1,TRBJ2-7,.,15,TRBD1,CASSLAGGASYEQYF,TGCGCCAGCAGCTTGGCAGGGGGCGCATCCTACGAGCAGTACTTC
TRBV2,TRBJ1-1,.,14,TRBD1,CASRETGGMTEAFF,TGTGCCAGCAGGGAGACAGGGGGTATGACTGAAGCTTTCTTT
TRBV28,TRBJ2-3,.,16,TRBD2,CASSTSGSGRADTQYF,TGTGCCAGCAGTACCTCAGGCAGCGGGAGAGCAGATACGCAGTATTTT
TRBV5-4,TRBJ2-3,.,16,TRBD1,CASSHLGTGNHGTQYF,TGTGCCAGCAGCCATTTAGGGACAGGGAACCACGGTACGCAGTATTTT
TRBV5-1,TRBJ1-1,.,13,.,CASSPLGFGSAFF,TGCGCCAGCAGCCCCCTCGGATTCGGTAGCGCTTTCTTT
TRBV6-4,TRBJ1-1,.,15,TRBD1,CASSSGTGPYTEAFF,TGTGCCAGCAGTTCCGGGACAGGACCATACACTGAAGCTTTCTTT
TRBV5-1,TRBJ2-2,.,13,.,CASSGQGSGELFF,TGCGCCAGCAGCGGGCAGGGGTCCGGGGAGCTGTTTTTT
TRBV18,TRBJ1-3,.,14,.,CASSPLRSENTIYF,TGTGCCAGCTCACCATTACGGAGCGAAAACACCATATATTTT
TRBV5-1,TRBJ2-5,.,13,.,CASSLGTEETQYF,TGCGCCAGCAGCTTAGGGACTGAAGAGACCCAGTACTTC
TRBV19,TRBJ2-1,.,16,.,CASSITGAGGRGEQFF,TGTGCCAGTAGTATTACGGGCGCCGGGGGGCGGGGTGAGCAGTTCTTC
TRBV5-4,TRBJ2-3,.,15,TRBD2,CASSNRLASTDTQYF,TGTGCCAGCAGCAACCGACTAGCGAGCACAGATACGCAGTATTTT
TRBV3-1/TRBV3-2,TRBJ2-5,.,16,TRBD2,CASSPLRLAGQETQYF,TGTGCCAGCAGCCCTCTCCGACTAGCGGGTCAAGAGACCCAGTACTTC
TRBV5-1,TRBJ1-4,.,17,.,CASSFGSGANGYEKLFF,TGCGCCAGCAGCTTTGGGTCGGGAGCAAACGGTTATGAAAAACTGTTTTTT
TRBV18,TRBJ2-1,.,15,.,CASSPWEDTYNEQFF,TGTGCCAGCTCACCATGGGAGGACACCTACAATGAGCAGTTCTTC
TRBV6-4,TRBJ2-1,few,15,TRBD2,CASSDSAGNYNEQFF,TGTGCCAGCAGTGATTCAGCGGGGAATTACAATGAGCAGTTCTTC
TRBV7-3,TRBJ1-1,.,13,.,CASSLTANTEAFF,TGTGCCAGCAGCTTAACAGCGAACACTGAAGCTTTCTTT
TRBV30,TRBJ1-1,.,13,TRBD1,CAWSDDRGSDAFF,TGTGCCTGGAGTGACGACAGGGGTTCGGATGCTTTCTTT
TRBV7-2,TRBJ1-5,once,16,TRBD1,CASSIHGQGGLQPQHF,TGTGCCAGCAGCATCCACGGACAGGGAGGCCTTCAGCCCCAGCATTTT
TRBV15,TRBJ1-3,.,15,TRBD1,CATSRLQTGLHTIYF,TGTGCCACCAGCAGATTACAGACAGGGCTGCACACCATATATTTT
TRBV19,TRBJ1-2,.,13,TRBD1,CASQLGTGDGYTF,TGTGCCAGTCAATTAGGGACAGGGGACGGCTACACCTTC
TRBV5-1,TRBJ1-1,.,14,TRBD1,CASSLTGGDTEAFF,TGCGCCAGCAGCTTGACAGGGGGGGACACTGAAGCTTTCTTT